The 18 T cell receptor beta chains below come from one sample, sequenced in a study of beta chain features in type 1 diabetes. Every bit of the isolated RNA underwent reverse transcription, so sequencing read expressed TCRB transcripts. Data came from immunoSEQ multiplex PCR; TCRdb stores just in-frame clones and leaves some out. The data contain 430,000 or so clones, roughly 10% of them singletons. The sequenced material came from naive CD4+ T cells from blood. The receptor source for this set is a woman between 18 and 29 years old in good health.

A few counts support this clone. J is TRBJ1-2 and V is TRBV7-8, with TRBD1 as a possible D gene (6 bases). CDR3 size: 14 residues. Trimming took 3 bases from V and 4 from J, leaving 12 bases between them. The V gene's germline CDR1 is SGHVS and CDR2 FQNEAQ. CDR3 nucleotides: TGTGCCAGCAGCTTGCAGGGGCTGACCTATGGCTACACCTTC. Protein product: CASSLQGLTYGYTF.

This clone was counted only a few times. This chain connects TRBV7-3 to TRBJ2-2, with D hard to call. CDR1 is SGHTA, CDR2 FQGTGA, per germline. The CDR3 is 13 amino acids. Trimming took 1 base from V and 1 from J, leaving 1 base between them. CDR3 DNA: TGTGCCAGCAGCTTAAAGAACACCGGGGAGCTGTTTTTT. It translates to CASSLKNTGELFF.

This chain joins TRBV29-1 and TRBJ2-1; D tentatively fits TRBD1 or TRBD2 (5 bases each). The V end was cut by 5 bases, the J end by 7 bases, with 12 bases between. CDR3 size: 12 residues. Germline CDR1 reads SQVTM; CDR2 reads ANQGSEA. The chain's CDR3 is CSVLLGVNEQFF. The CDR3 bases are TGCAGCGTTCTACTAGGGGTAAATGAGCAGTTCTTC.

The chain has TRBV29-1 and TRBJ2-7, with 7 bases aligning to TRBD2. The CDR3 is made up of 14 amino acids. The J segment lost 4 bases and the V segment lost 1 base, leaving 7 bases of the junction unmatched. CDR1 and CDR2 (germline): SQVTM, ANQGSEA. Written as DNA, the CDR3 is TGCAGCGTTGAAGTGGGGAGGGGTGAGTACGAGCAGTACTTC. Residues: CSVEVGRGEYEQYF.

The chain joins TRBV2 to TRBJ1-5; tentatively, D is TRBD1 (5 bases). V was trimmed by 4 bases and J by 6 bases, leaving 13 bases between them. This CDR3 is 14 amino acids long. Per the germline V gene, CDR1 is SNHLY and CDR2 is FYNNEI. The CDR3 bases are TGTGCCAGCAGTGTTAGGGACGAAGCTCAGCCCCAGCATTTT. It is translated as CASSVRDEAQPQHF.

V is TRBV5-1 and J is TRBJ2-1; no reliable D call. The CDR3 covers 15 residues. Trimming cost V 0 bases and J 0 bases, with 7 bases left between them. CDR1 and CDR2 (germline): SGHRS, YFSETQ. The CDR3 sequence is CASSLAQSSYNEQFF. The CDR3 DNA sequence: TGCGCCAGCAGCTTGGCCCAAAGCTCCTACAATGAGCAGTTCTTC. Full variable domain (remainder filled in from reference TRBV5-1 and TRBJ2-1): KAGVTQTPRYLIKTRGQQVTLSCSPISGHRSVSWYQQTPGQGLQFLFEYFSETQRNKGNFPGRFSGRQFSNSRSEMNVSTLELGDSALYLCASSLAQSSYNEQFFGPGTRLTVL.

There are a few counts of this clone. This chain links TRBV10-3 with TRBJ2-7; 10 bases fit TRBD1. Trimming took 7 bases from V and 5 from J; bases not matched to a gene: 5. CDR3 size: 13 residues. From germline, CDR1 is ENHRY and CDR2 SYGVKD. The CDR3 DNA reads as TGTGCCATCACCGGGACAGGGGCCCACGAGCAGTACTTC. Protein: CAITGTGAHEQYF.

The chain employs TRBV4-2 and TRBJ2-7; 7 bases are shared with TRBD1. This CDR3 has 16 residues. In germline, CDR1 is LGHNA, CDR2 YNFKEQ. Trimming at V came to 0 bases and at J to 0 bases, leaving 5 bases not matched to a gene. The CDR3 is CASSQEYRDSSYEQYF. CDR3 DNA: TGTGCCAGCAGCCAAGAATATAGGGACAGCTCCTACGAGCAGTACTTC.

V is TRBV5-1 and J is TRBJ2-5; unclear D gene. Germline CDR1 SGHRS, CDR2 YFSETQ. The CDR3 is 12 amino acids. V was pared by 5 bases and J by 2 bases, with 7 bases between. CDR3 in amino acids: CASRFPQETQYF. CDR3 sequence (DNA): TGCGCCAGCAGATTCCCTCAAGAGACCCAGTACTTC.

Comment on this clone: The same CDR3 arises from other DNA sequences in this sample as well. The chain joins TRBV5-4 to TRBJ2-3; D gene uncertain. Between the trimmed V and J ends, which lost 4 bases and 2 bases, there was a span of 5 bases. Germline loops: CDR1 SGHNT, CDR2 YYREEE (reference sequence). This CDR3 is 12 amino acids long. The CDR3 is CASSIDTDTQYF. The CDR3 bases are TGTGCCAGCAGCATCGACACAGATACGCAGTATTTT.

The chain combines TRBV30 with TRBJ2-5; perhaps D is TRBD1 or TRBD2 (5 bases each). This CDR3 is built from 15 residues. CDR1 GTSNPN and CDR2 SVGIG come from the germline V gene (reference sequence). V was cut by 1 base and J by 4 bases, with 16 bases left in between. Here the CDR3 DNA reads TGTGCCTGGAGTGCCCGCTACCCGAGGGGAGAGACCCAGTACTTC. Encoded protein: CAWSARYPRGETQYF.

J is TRBJ2-5 and V is TRBV2, with TRBD2 matching 9 bases. The CDR3 contains 16 residues. The trim removed 0 bases at V and 2 bases at J, leaving 4 bases unmatched. Germline V CDR1 and CDR2: SNHLY, FYNNEI. This chain's CDR3 is CASSEASGGPQETQYF. CDR3 nucleotides: TGTGCCAGCAGTGAAGCTAGCGGGGGACCTCAAGAGACCCAGTACTTC.

The gene calls are TRBV6-1 and TRBJ2-5, with D unclear. V was clipped by 1 base and J by 2 bases, with 8 bases between them. The CDR3 consists of 14 residues. Germline CDR1 reads MNHNS; CDR2 reads SASEGT. This CDR3 is CASSEGGAQETQYF. CDR3 DNA: TGTGCCAGCAGTGAAGGGGGTGCACAAGAGACCCAGTACTTC.

This rearrangement joins TRBV5-4 to TRBJ2-2, with a weak D call TRBD1 (6 bases). The CDR3 runs 17 residues. Trimming took 6 bases from V and 0 from J, leaving 18 bases between them. Looked up from germline, CDR1 is SGHNT and CDR2 is YYREEE (reference sequence). CDR3 sequence (DNA): TGTGCCAGCACTCAGTCACAGGGCGCCGCGAACACCGGGGAGCTGTTTTTT. Translating gives CASTQSQGAANTGELFF.

This clone has more than one count but fewer than ten. The V and J genes are TRBV13 and TRBJ2-3, with 9 bases lining up with TRBD1. The CDR3 extends over 17 amino acids. Germline loops: CDR1 PRHDT, CDR2 FYEKMQ (reference sequence). With V trimmed by 5 bases and J by 4 bases, 13 bases remained unmatched. CDR3 nucleotide sequence: TGTGCCAGCAGCCGTACGCACAGGGGGCCTGAGGCAGATACGCAGTATTTT. Translation gives CASSRTHRGPEADTQYF.

V and J are TRBV4-1 and TRBJ1-1; D gene unclear. Germline loops: CDR1 MGHRA, CDR2 YSYEKL. With 4 bases removed from V and 2 bases from J, the gap between germline ends came to 11 bases. The CDR3 extends over 14 amino acids. CDR3 in DNA: TGCGCCAGCAGCCCCAAAGGGATCAACACTGAAGCTTTCTTT. It translates to CASSPKGINTEAFF.

The V call is TRBV5-1, the J call TRBJ2-3; D gene unclear. Germline V gene sequence: CDR1 SGHRS, CDR2 YFSETQ. The CDR3 is 14 residues long. V lost 0 bases and J 2 bases, leaving 7 bases between the germline ends. The CDR3 reads CASSLDQDTDTQYF. CDR3 nucleotides: TGCGCCAGCAGCTTGGACCAGGACACAGATACGCAGTATTTT.

This clone was observed a few times. The gene calls are TRBV4-3 and TRBJ2-5; D is undetermined. Between the trimmed V and J ends, which lost 0 bases and 5 bases, there was a span of 13 bases. Germline lookup yields CDR1 LGHNA and CDR2 YSLEER. The CDR3 runs to 15 residues. CDR3 DNA: TGCGCCAGCAGCCAAGATGGGTTCGGACGGGAGACCCAGTACTTC. As protein: CASSQDGFGRETQYF.